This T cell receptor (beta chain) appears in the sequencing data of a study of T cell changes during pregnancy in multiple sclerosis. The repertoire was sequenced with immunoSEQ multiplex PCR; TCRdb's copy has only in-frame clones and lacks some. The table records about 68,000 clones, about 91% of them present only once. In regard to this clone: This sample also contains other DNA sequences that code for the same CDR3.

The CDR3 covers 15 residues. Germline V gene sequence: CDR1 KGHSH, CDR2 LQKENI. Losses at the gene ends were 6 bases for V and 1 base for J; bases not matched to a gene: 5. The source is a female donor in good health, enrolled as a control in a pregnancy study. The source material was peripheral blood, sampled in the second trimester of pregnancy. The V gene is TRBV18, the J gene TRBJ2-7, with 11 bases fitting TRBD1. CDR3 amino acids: CASSPGQGASYEQYF. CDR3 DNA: TGTGCCAGCTCGCCAGGACAGGGGGCATCCTACGAGCAGTACTTC.